This TCR beta chain was profiled in a study of cytomegalovirus exposure and HLA in healthy donors. With respect to this clone: Its matching antigen is unknown.

Whole-study results and caveats: A later analysis revealed that TCR association rates differed between HLA loci, peaking at DRB1 and bottoming out at HLA-C.

The PCR ran on 60 Vbeta and 13 Jbeta primers. TCRdb's table, derived via immunoSEQ multiplex PCR, lists solely in-frame clones and lacks some. Its table lists about 130,000 clones. Germline V gene data show CDR1 as SGDLS and CDR2 as YYNGEE. The CDR3 runs 13 residues. V was pared by 0 bases and J by 8 bases, with 11 bases between. The donors were healthy bone marrow donors. The sample was PBMCs. V and J are TRBV9 and TRBJ1-1; D call uncertain. The sequence came from a woman aged 40-49 years in good health and CMV-seropositive. In nucleotides, the CDR3 is TGTGCCAGCAGCGTAGCTGCGGGGTTCGAAGCTTTCTTT. Translation: CASSVAAGFEAFF.